This TCR beta chain derives from a study of blood T cell repertoires in COVID-19. Looking at the study overall: The United States, Italy and Spain provided the acute and convalescent COVID-19 samples. PBMCs, B-cell-depleted T cells, or T cells were the source of the cDNA or gDNA that made up the material.

Original handling: Scientists estimated how many nucleated cells there were by amplifying reference gene primers. The data were produced by immunoSEQ multiplex PCR, yet TCRdb's version contains in-frame clones alone and is incomplete. V and J calls and clone size are copied from that table; D and trimming were computed from the DNA. Of 200,000 to 300,000 clones listed, approximately 80% are singletons. Trimming left V 6 bases short and J 0 bases short, with 3 bases between. The CDR3 totals 13 residues. The germline CDR1 and CDR2 sequences are MNHEY and SVGAGI. The chain carries TRBV6-5 and TRBJ1-6; no reliable D call. The source is a woman in her late teens or twenties with acute or convalescent COVID-19. The sample was peripheral blood. The CDR3 DNA reads TGTGCCAGCAGGAGCTCCTATAATTCACCCCTCCACTTT. Protein: CASRSSYNSPLHF.